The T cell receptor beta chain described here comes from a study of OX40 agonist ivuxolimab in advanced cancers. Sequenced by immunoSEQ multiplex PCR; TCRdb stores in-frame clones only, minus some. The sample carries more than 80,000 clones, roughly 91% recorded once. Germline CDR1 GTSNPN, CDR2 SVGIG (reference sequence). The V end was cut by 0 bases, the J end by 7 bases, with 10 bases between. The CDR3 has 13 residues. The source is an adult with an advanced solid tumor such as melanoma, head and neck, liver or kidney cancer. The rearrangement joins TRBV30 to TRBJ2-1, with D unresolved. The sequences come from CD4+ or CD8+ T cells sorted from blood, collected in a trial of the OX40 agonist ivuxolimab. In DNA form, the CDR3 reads TGTGCCTGGAGTGTTAGGCGTTTGAATGAGCAGTTCTTC. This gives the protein CAWSVRRLNEQFF.